The T cell receptor (beta chain) described here comes from a study of Tregs in tolerant kidney transplant recipients. Study-wide findings and caveats: Validation in larger populations is needed because few patients were studied.

After removal of 10 bases from V and 10 bases from J, the junction contained 18 bases not matched to a gene. The V gene's germline CDR1 is WSHSY and CDR2 SAAADI. The CDR3 totals 16 residues. The assay was immunoSEQ multiplex PCR, and TCRdb's table has in-frame clones only and misses some. This sample yields about 14,000 clones, of which about 82% are seen a single time; around 1.5% belongs to the top ten. About this clone itself: Its antigen is currently unknown.

The material sequenced was Tregs from blood, taken before the transplant. The J gene is TRBJ1-6, the V gene TRBV10-2; 8 positions agree with TRBD1. This clonotype was sampled from a human donor who received a combined kidney and bone marrow transplant. The CDR3 loop reads CATSRQGTTPGSPLHF. CDR3 nucleotide sequence: TGCGCCACCAGCAGACAGGGGACCACCCCTGGCTCACCCCTCCACTTT.